The 26 T cell receptor beta chains given below trace back to one sample, sequenced in a study of blood T cell repertoires in COVID-19. Only in-frame clones appear in the TCRdb table, and some are missing; sequencing was by immunoSEQ multiplex PCR. There are some 300,000 clones in the sample; more than 75% occur only once, and under 1.3% lies in the top ten. The sequenced sample was PBMCs or T cells enriched from blood (not recorded which). The origin of the receptors is a woman in her twenties or thirties who had recovered from COVID-19.

CDR3 loop: CASSSAGGYNEQFF. The CDR3 nucleotides read TGTGCCAGTAGCTCGGCGGGAGGGTACAATGAGCAGTTCTTC. The chain uses TRBV19 and TRBJ2-1; TRBD2 matches 9 bases. The CDR3 covers 14 residues. Germline CDR1 and CDR2: LNHDA and SQIVND (reference sequence). Trimming took 6 bases from V and 4 from J; bases not matched to a gene: 4.

This chain joins TRBV7-2 and TRBJ1-1; D ambiguous. V lost 4 bases, J lost 3 bases, and 12 bases lay in between. CDR3 length: 14 amino acids. Germline values: CDR1 SGHTA, CDR2 FQGNSA. Here the CDR3 reads CASSSSAGDTEAFF. In nucleotides, the CDR3 is TGTGCCAGCAGCTCCTCAGCGGGAGACACTGAAGCTTTCTTT.

The chain carries TRBV18 and TRBJ1-1; D gene unclear. Trimming took 4 bases from V and 4 from J, leaving 10 bases between them. Looked up from germline, CDR1 is KGHSH and CDR2 is LQKENI. The CDR3 runs 13 residues. CDR3 residues: CASSQLEGTEAFF. DNA for the CDR3: TGTGCCAGCTCACAGCTGGAGGGCACTGAAGCTTTCTTT.

The genes are TRBV30 and TRBJ1-6; D not resolved. V was pared by 5 bases and J by 9 bases, with 44 bases between. The CDR3 sequence is 23 residues long. Germline V gives CDR1 GTSNPN, CDR2 SVGIG (reference sequence). The CDR3 coding sequence is TGTGCCTGGTGGTTGGGTGGACCCCGCCTTAGAGGATCAGCAAGGGAGCGGATTTCACCCCTCCACTTT. Translated, it gives CAWWLGGPRLRGSARERISPLHF.

This rearrangement joins TRBV5-6 to TRBJ1-4, with D tentatively TRBD1 (5 bases). This CDR3 comprises 14 residues. Trimming cost V 0 bases and J 5 bases, with 8 bases left between them. Per germline, CDR1 SGHDT and CDR2 YYEEEE. The CDR3 loop is CASSLGQHNEKLFF. The CDR3 DNA reads TGTGCCAGCAGCTTGGGACAGCACAATGAAAAACTGTTTTTT.

The CDR3 protein is CASRQGTSGAEKLFF. The DNA for the CDR3 is TGTGCCAGTAGACAGGGGACTTCGGGTGCCGAAAAACTGTTTTTT. V gene TRBV19 combines with J gene TRBJ1-4; the match to TRBD1 covers 7 bases. Germline V gives CDR1 LNHDA, CDR2 SQIVND (reference sequence). V trimming: 6 bases; J trimming: 8 bases; junction bases outside the gene matches: 12. The CDR3 length is 15 residues.

The V call is TRBV5-1, the J call TRBJ1-3; D is ambiguous. Germline loops: CDR1 SGHRS, CDR2 YFSETQ. This CDR3 has 15 residues. V was cut by 0 bases and J by 0 bases, with 7 bases left in between. CDR3 in DNA: TGCGCCAGCAGCTTGGAGCACTCCTCTGGAAACACCATATATTTT. As protein: CASSLEHSSGNTIYF.

The rearrangement uses TRBV6-1 and TRBJ1-6; D might be TRBD1 (5 bases). The V and J ends lost 2 bases and 4 bases respectively, with 12 bases between them. The CDR3 runs to 16 residues. Germline V lookup: CDR1 MNHNS, CDR2 SASEGT. The CDR3 coding sequence is TGTGCCAGCAGTGAAAGAGAGAGACAGTATAATTCACCCCTCCACTTT. Amino acids: CASSERERQYNSPLHF.

V and J are TRBV6-6 and TRBJ2-1; possible D gene TRBD2, 6 bases. With 5 bases removed from V and 10 bases from J, the gap between germline ends came to 12 bases. From germline, CDR1 is MNHNY and CDR2 SVGAGI (reference sequence). The CDR3 has 12 residues. The CDR3 protein is CASSPGVVEQFF. In nucleotides, the CDR3 is TGTGCCAGCAGTCCGGGGGTAGTCGAGCAGTTCTTC.

The V call is TRBV7-8, the J call TRBJ2-5; 9 bases agree with TRBD1. The J segment lost 5 bases and the V segment lost 3 bases, leaving 10 bases of the junction unmatched. This CDR3 has 16 residues. CDR1 and CDR2 from the germline V gene are SGHVS and FQNEAQ. The CDR3 coding sequence is TGTGCCAGCAGCTTGACCGGGACAGGGAATAGCGAGACCCAGTACTTC. The encoded protein is CASSLTGTGNSETQYF.

This sequence joins TRBV27 and TRBJ1-2, with TRBD1 as a possible D gene (5 bases). Per germline, CDR1 MNHEY and CDR2 SMNVEV (reference sequence). The CDR3 spans 13 residues. The V gene lost 1 base and the J gene lost 8 bases, with 11 bases spanning the gap. The CDR3: CASSLLGARGYTF. For the CDR3, the DNA is TGTGCCAGCAGTTTATTAGGGGCGCGAGGCTACACCTTC.

This clone was detected once. V gene TRBV28 combines with J gene TRBJ1-5; 8 nucleotides align to TRBD1. Looked up from germline, CDR1 is MDHEN and CDR2 is SYDVKM. Trimming took 8 bases from V and 5 from J; bases not matched to a gene: 8. There are 14 residues in the CDR3. The CDR3 DNA follows: TGTGCCAGCGGATTGACAGGGGAACATCAGCCCCAGCATTTT. It is translated as CASGLTGEHQPQHF.

The rearrangement uses TRBV29-1 and TRBJ2-5, with TRBD2 matching 11 bases. CDR3 length: 19 residues. Looked up from germline, CDR1 is SQVTM and CDR2 is ANQGSEA. The CDR3 bases are TGCACCCACCACTGGAGGGGGTGTCGGACTAGCGGGTTCAAAGAGACCCAGTACTTC. Its translation: CTHHWRGCRTSGFKETQYF. The entire variable domain, with the rest obtained from reference TRBV29-1 and TRBJ2-5, is as follows: SAVISQKPSRDICQRGTSLTIQCQVDSQVTMMFWYRQQPGQSLTLIATANQGSEATYESGFVIDKFPISRPNLTFSTLTVSNMSPEDSSIYLCTHHWRGCRTSGFKETQYFGPGTRLLVL.

The chain recombines TRBV5-1 with TRBJ2-5; 7 nucleotides line up with TRBD1. After removal of 0 bases from V and 2 bases from J, the junction contained 4 bases not matched to a gene. Germline V lookup: CDR1 SGHRS, CDR2 YFSETQ. This CDR3 spans 15 amino acids. This CDR3 is CASSLDGTVQETQYF. CDR3 coding DNA: TGCGCCAGCAGCTTGGACGGGACAGTTCAAGAGACCCAGTACTTC.

The CDR3 region has the DNA TGTGCCAGCAGTTTACTGGGCACCCCCACGAGCACAGATACGCAGTATTTT. Protein sequence: CASSLLGTPTSTDTQYF. This chain uses TRBV28 with TRBJ2-3; D is unclear. The ends were cut back, 2 bases at V and 0 bases at J, with 15 bases in the middle. Per the germline V gene, CDR1 is MDHEN and CDR2 is SYDVKM. This CDR3 spans 17 amino acids. Filled out from reference TRBV28 and TRBJ2-3, the complete variable domain reads DVKVTQSSRYLVKRTGEKVFLECVQDMDHENMFWYRQDPGLGLRLIYFSYDVKMKEKGDIPEGYSVSREKKERFSLILESASTNQTSMYLCASSLLGTPTSTDTQYFGPGTRLTVL.

The sample holds one count of this clone. The CDR3 DNA is TGCGCCAGCAGCGACAGGGGTTGGGTCGCAGATACGCAGTATTTT. Translating it yields CASSDRGWVADTQYF. The rearrangement uses TRBV5-1 and TRBJ2-3; TRBD1 agrees at 8 bases. V lost 4 bases and J lost 4; bases outside the gene matches: 8. The CDR3 has 15 amino acids. Germline CDR1 is SGHRS and CDR2 is YFSETQ.

The CDR3 DNA is TGTGCCAGCAGCCAAGTTCCAGGGGAAGCTGAAGCTTTCTTT. Its translation is CASSQVPGEAEAFF. The V and J genes are TRBV3-1 (or the pseudogene TRBV3-2) and TRBJ1-1; D is possibly TRBD1 (6 bases). Deletions cut 1 base from V and 6 bases from J, with 12 bases between. CDR1 and CDR2 from the germline V gene are LGHDT and YNNKEL (reference sequence). This CDR3 spans 14 amino acids.

This rearrangement joins TRBV7-9 to TRBJ1-1, with 10 bases that match TRBD1. In germline, CDR1 is SEHNR, CDR2 FQNEAQ (reference sequence). V was pared by 5 bases and J by 4 bases, with 7 bases of the junction left unmatched. The CDR3 runs to 15 residues. The chain's CDR3 is CASSPPGQGSTEAFF. CDR3 nucleotide sequence: TGTGCCAGCAGCCCACCGGGACAGGGGAGCACTGAAGCTTTCTTT. Drawing the rest from reference TRBV7-9 and TRBJ1-1, the complete variable domain is DTGVSQNPRHKITKRGQNVTFRCDPISEHNRLYWYRQTLGQGPEFLTYFQNEAQLEKSRLLSDRFSAERPKGSFSTLEIQRTEQGDSAMYLCASSPPGQGSTEAFFGQGTRLTVV.

The V and J genes are TRBV30 and TRBJ2-2; D gene ambiguous. CDR3 size: 11 residues. Germline CDR1 and CDR2: GTSNPN and SVGIG (reference sequence). V lost 6 bases and J lost 6, with 8 bases in between. Here the CDR3 DNA reads TGTGCCTGCCTCCCAGCCGGGGAGCTGTTTTTT. It translates to CACLPAGELFF. The variable domain in full, with the rest retrieved from reference TRBV30 and TRBJ2-2, is SQTIHQWPATLVQPVGSPLSLECTVEGTSNPNLYWYRQAAGRGLQLLFYSVGIGQISSEVPQNLSASRPQDRQFILSSKKLLLSDSGFYLCACLPAGELFFGEGSRLTVL.

The chain recombines TRBV6-5 with TRBJ2-2, with 11 bases identical to TRBD1. The CDR3 consists of 16 residues. Germline V gene data show CDR1 as MNHEY and CDR2 as SVGAGI. J was trimmed by 5 bases and V by 4 bases; bases with no gene match: 6. CDR3 in DNA: TGTGCCAGCAGTTTCGCCGGGACAGGGGGTACCGGGGAGCTGTTTTTT. Encoded protein: CASSFAGTGGTGELFF.

The chain uses TRBV28 and TRBJ1-3; 7 nucleotides align to TRBD1. The germline V gene encodes CDR1 MDHEN and CDR2 SYDVKM. The V segment lost 5 bases and the J segment 4 bases; nucleotides outside the gene matches: 11. This CDR3 has 16 residues. Here the CDR3 reads CASSPDYGTAGNTIYF. CDR3 nucleotide sequence: TGTGCCAGCAGTCCCGATTACGGGACAGCGGGAAACACCATATATTTT.

The chain couples TRBV29-1 to TRBJ1-1, with 7 bases aligning to TRBD1. CDR1 and CDR2 from the germline V gene are SQVTM and ANQGSEA. V lost 7 bases and J lost 5; bases outside the gene matches: 7. The CDR3 is 12 residues long. The CDR3, as DNA: TGCAGCGGTTTACAGGGGAGGACTGAAGCTTTCTTT. It is translated as CSGLQGRTEAFF.

Only a few counts were recorded for this clone. The chain has TRBV5-1 and TRBJ2-2, with TRBD1 matching 8 bases. The junction had 6 bases not matched to a gene; V was cut back by 4 bases and J by 1 base. This CDR3 contains 16 residues. CDR1 is SGHRS and CDR2 is YFSETQ in the germline V gene. The CDR3 coding sequence is TGCGCCAGCAGCCTGGGACAGGCCCGGAACACCGGGGAGCTGTTTTTT. Its translation: CASSLGQARNTGELFF.

The V call is TRBV11-2, the J call TRBJ2-7; weak D call: TRBD1 (5 bases). The CDR3 sequence is 15 residues long. From germline, CDR1 is SGHAT and CDR2 FQNNGV. Deletions cut 3 bases from V and 5 bases from J, with 17 bases between. CDR3 region: CASSFHPLQGDEQYF. CDR3 in DNA: TGTGCCAGCAGCTTTCACCCCCTGCAGGGTGACGAGCAGTACTTC. Drawing the rest from reference TRBV11-2 and TRBJ2-7, the complete variable domain is EAGVAQSPRYKIIEKRQSVAFWCNPISGHATLYWYQQILGQGPKLLIQFQNNGVVDDSQLPKDRFSAERLKGVDSTLKIQPAKLEDSAVYLCASSFHPLQGDEQYFGPGTRLTVT.

The rearrangement joins TRBV6-2 or TRBV6-3 to TRBJ1-1, with TRBD1 matching over 7 bases. With V trimmed by 2 bases and J by 5 bases, 5 bases remained unmatched. CDR1 and CDR2 (germline): MNHEY, SVGEGT. The CDR3 extends over 14 amino acids. CDR3 sequence (DNA): TGTGCCAGCAGTTACCGGGACAGCGTAACTGAAGCTTTCTTT. It translates to CASSYRDSVTEAFF.

This chain's CDR3 is CASSLAGLAGQETQYF. Written as DNA, the CDR3 is TGCGCCAGCAGCTTGGCGGGACTAGCGGGACAAGAGACCCAGTACTTC. The rearrangement links TRBV5-1 to TRBJ2-5; 13 nucleotides match TRBD2. Germline V CDR1 and CDR2: SGHRS, YFSETQ. The CDR3 loop spans 16 amino acids. J gave up 2 bases and V 0 bases, and 1 base lay outside the gene matches.